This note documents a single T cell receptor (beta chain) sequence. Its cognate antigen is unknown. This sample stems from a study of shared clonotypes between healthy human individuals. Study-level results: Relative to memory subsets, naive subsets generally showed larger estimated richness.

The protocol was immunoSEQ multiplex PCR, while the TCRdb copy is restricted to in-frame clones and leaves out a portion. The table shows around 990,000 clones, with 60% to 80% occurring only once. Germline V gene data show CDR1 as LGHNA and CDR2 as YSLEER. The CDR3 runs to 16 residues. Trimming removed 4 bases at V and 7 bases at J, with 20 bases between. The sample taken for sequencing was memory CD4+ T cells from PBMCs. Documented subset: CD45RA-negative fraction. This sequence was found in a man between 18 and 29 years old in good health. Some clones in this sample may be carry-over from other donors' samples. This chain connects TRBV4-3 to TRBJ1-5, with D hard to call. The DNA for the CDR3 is TGCGCCAGCAGCCTAGGACCCGACCCTGCGGGGCAGCCCCAGCATTTT. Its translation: CASSLGPDPAGQPQHF.